Each of the 23 T cell receptor beta chains below was sequenced from the same sample in a study of human T cells and chemical hapten exposure. In TCRdb, the RACE reads were re-called with MiXCR into one record per CDR3 protein. The sample has fewer than 60,000 distinct CDR3 sequences, around 11% seen once. Time point indicated: pre-sensitization, week 0. Treatment meaning: therapeutic diphenylcyclopropenone sensitization with weekly scalp DPC. Sequencing was performed on whole blood, taken in connection with sensitization to the hapten diphenylcyclopropenone (DPC). The source is a woman aged 40 to 49 with alopecia areata. Some clones in this sample may be carry-over from other donors' samples.

The chain uses TRBV4-1 and TRBJ2-7; TRBD1 matches 7 bases. With V trimmed by 3 bases and J by 4 bases, 12 bases remained unmatched. Germline V gene data show CDR1 as MGHRA and CDR2 as YSYEKL. The CDR3 length is 16 residues. The CDR3 DNA follows: TGCGCCAGCAGCCATAGGGCCGGGACAGAAAATTACGAGCAGTACTTC. Protein: CASSHRAGTENYEQYF.

This clonotype was detected a few times. V usage is TRBV7-8 and J usage is TRBJ1-5; tentatively, D is TRBD1 (6 bases). The V end was cut by 2 bases, the J end by 4 bases, with 15 bases between. CDR3 size: 16 residues. Germline CDR1 is SGHVS and CDR2 is FQNEAQ. The CDR3 here is CASSLWRTEKNQPQHF. CDR3 nucleotides: TGTGCCAGCAGCTTATGGAGGACAGAAAAAAATCAGCCCCAGCATTTT.

This clonotype was seen a few times. This chain connects TRBV7-2 to TRBJ2-4, with a weak D call TRBD1 (7 bases). The CDR3 covers 15 residues. V dropped 5 bases and J dropped 3 bases, with 14 bases sitting between them. The germline V gene encodes CDR1 SGHTA and CDR2 FQGNSA. CDR3 residues: CASSPGQEGKNIQYF. The CDR3 DNA follows: TGTGCCAGCAGCCCCGGACAGGAGGGCAAAAACATTCAGTACTTC.

There are a few counts of this clonotype. At one end, the junction sequence differs from germline, possibly due to a read error. V and J are TRBV20-1 and TRBJ2-2, with 7 nucleotides matching TRBD1. Germline CDR1 and CDR2: DFQATT and SNEGSKA (reference sequence). CDR3 size: 15 residues. CDR3 region: CSARDHGQDTGEPFF. DNA of the CDR3: TGCAGTGCTAGAGATCACGGACAGGACACCGGGGAGCCGTTTTTT.

This rearrangement joins TRBV7-2 to TRBJ1-3; possible D gene TRBD1, 6 bases. The germline CDR1 and CDR2 sequences are SGHTA and FQGNSA. The length of the CDR3 is 15 residues. Trimming took off 1 base at V and 9 bases at J, with 16 bases between the two ends. The CDR3 spells CASSLEQMRDTTIYF. The CDR3 nucleotides are TGTGCCAGCAGCTTAGAACAGATGCGGGACACCACCATATATTTT. The complete variable domain, with remaining parts taken from reference TRBV7-2 and TRBJ1-3, reads GAGVSQSPSNKVTEKGKDVELRCDPISGHTALYWYRQSLGQGLEFLIYFQGNSAPDKSGLPSDRFSAERTGGSVSTLTIQRTQQEDSAVYLCASSLEQMRDTTIYFGEGSWLTVV.

A few counts support this clonotype. V and J are TRBV4-3 and TRBJ2-2; TRBD2 is a possible D gene (6 bases). The CDR3 length is 17 residues. Trimming pared 0 bases from V and 6 bases from J, leaving 17 bases between. Germline lookup yields CDR1 LGHNA and CDR2 YSLEER. The CDR3 spells CASSQDRLWGVSGELFF. In DNA form, the CDR3 reads TGCGCCAGCAGCCAAGATCGGTTGTGGGGGGTGTCCGGGGAGCTGTTTTTT.

With respect to this clonotype: A read error may be the cause here, since a much bigger clone is one base away. This chain connects TRBV6-5 to TRBJ2-7; TRBD1 matches 7 bases. Unmatched junction bases numbered 11, after V lost 5 bases and J lost 7 bases. The CDR3 is made up of 14 amino acids. The germline gives CDR1 MNHEY, CDR2 SVGAGI. The CDR3 DNA is TGTGCCAGCAGTCTAGGGACAGCCGTCGGTGAGCAGTACTTC. Residues: CASSLGTAVGEQYF.

This clonotype has ten or more counts. The V call is TRBV18, the J call TRBJ2-2, with 10 positions matching TRBD2. Germline V lookup: CDR1 KGHSH, CDR2 LQKENI. Trimming cost V 3 bases and J 6 bases; bases outside gene matches: 10. The CDR3 totals 17 residues. This chain's CDR3 is CASSPVARLAGSGELFF. The CDR3 DNA reads as TGTGCCAGCTCACCTGTGGCGAGACTAGCGGGTTCCGGGGAGCTGTTTTTT.

There are many counts of this clonotype. This chain joins TRBV11-2 and TRBJ2-7; 7 nucleotides align to TRBD2. The V and J ends lost 5 bases and 3 bases, in that order; junction bases with no gene match: 13. Germline values: CDR1 SGHAT, CDR2 FQNNGV. There are 16 residues in the CDR3. DNA of the CDR3: TGTGCCAGCAGCCCAACCCAGCGGGGCAGCATCTACGAGCAGTACTTC. Amino acids: CASSPTQRGSIYEQYF.

The sample holds a few counts of this clonotype. The V and J genes are TRBV20-1 and TRBJ2-5, with D possibly TRBD2 on 6 matching bases. The CDR3 has 13 amino acids. Trimming took 1 base from V and 5 from J, leaving 11 bases between them. The germline V gene encodes CDR1 DFQATT and CDR2 SNEGSKA (reference sequence). The CDR3 loop reads CSARAGTLETQYF. CDR3 in DNA: TGCAGTGCTAGAGCCGGGACTTTGGAGACCCAGTACTTC.

The rearrangement joins TRBV28 to TRBJ1-1; D gene ambiguous. The germline V and J ends were trimmed by 7 bases and 4 bases, with 7 bases remaining between them. Germline CDR1 and CDR2: MDHEN and SYDVKM. The CDR3 runs 11 residues. CDR3 sequence reads: CASTTSTEAFF. DNA for the CDR3: TGTGCCAGCACCACAAGCACTGAAGCTTTCTTT. Based on the CDR3 plus reference TRBV28 and TRBJ1-1, the full variable domain is DVKVTQSSRYLVKRTGEKVFLECVQDMDHENMFWYRQDPGLGLRLIYFSYDVKMKEKGDIPEGYSVSREKKERFSLILESASTNQTSMYLCASTTSTEAFFGQGTRLTVV.

The V call is TRBV20-1, the J call TRBJ1-6, with a possible D match to TRBD1 (5 bases). There are 14 residues in the CDR3. The V gene's germline CDR1 is DFQATT and CDR2 SNEGSKA (reference sequence). V was trimmed by 6 bases and J by 10 bases, leaving 19 bases between them. CDR3 protein: CSAKPGVGPSPLHF. CDR3 coding DNA: TGCAGTGCCAAACCGGGGGTGGGGCCCTCACCCCTCCACTTT.

This clonotype was recorded at least ten times. The chain combines TRBV7-3 with TRBJ2-2; D not certain. Trimming shortened V by 2 bases and J by 6 bases, and 10 bases separated the two germline ends. This CDR3 has 14 amino acids. CDR1 SGHTA and CDR2 FQGTGA come from the germline V gene. The CDR3 spells CASSLQQPPGELFF. The DNA of the CDR3 is TGTGCCAGCAGCTTACAGCAACCGCCCGGGGAGCTGTTTTTT.

This clonotype was observed at least ten times. The chain uses TRBV11-2 and TRBJ2-7; TRBD2 matches at 7 bases. Trimming took 5 bases from V and 4 from J; bases not matched to a gene: 8. The CDR3 has 14 amino acids. From germline, CDR1 is SGHAT and CDR2 FQNNGV. The chain's CDR3 is CASSAGTGGYEQYF. The CDR3 DNA sequence: TGTGCCAGCAGCGCCGGCACCGGGGGGTACGAGCAGTACTTC.

This clonotype was recorded many times. This chain joins TRBV4-1 and TRBJ2-3, with 9 bases that match TRBD2. The CDR3 has 18 residues. The junction had 7 bases not matched to a gene; V was cut back by 0 bases and J by 0 bases. Per germline, CDR1 MGHRA and CDR2 YSYEKL. This chain's CDR3 is CASSQDLTSGGSTDTQYF. The CDR3, as DNA: TGCGCCAGCAGCCAAGATTTGACTAGCGGAGGTAGCACAGATACGCAGTATTTT.

This clonotype was counted only a few times. This chain connects TRBV11-2 to TRBJ2-7; 10 positions match TRBD2. Germline V gene sequence: CDR1 SGHAT, CDR2 FQNNGV. The CDR3 loop spans 16 amino acids. The junction had 6 bases not matched to a gene; V was cut back by 1 base and J by 3 bases. Here the CDR3 reads CASSLGGTSVIYEQYF. CDR3 in DNA: TGTGCCAGCAGCTTAGGGGGGACTAGCGTGATCTACGAGCAGTACTTC.

This chain joins TRBV9 and TRBJ2-3; 13 bases are shared with TRBD2. Germline-derived CDR1 and CDR2 are SGDLS and YYNGEE. Trimming at V came to 4 bases and at J to 4 bases, leaving 3 bases not matched to a gene. CDR3 size: 15 residues. CDR3 protein: CASSKTSGGPDTQYF. The CDR3 bases are TGTGCCAGCAGCAAGACTAGCGGGGGGCCAGATACGCAGTATTTT.

This clonotype was seen more than once but under ten times. The chain combines TRBV20-1 with TRBJ1-5; D is unresolved. The length of the CDR3 is 15 residues. Trimming stripped 4 bases from V and 0 bases from J, with 13 bases between. Germline V CDR1 and CDR2: DFQATT, SNEGSKA (reference sequence). The CDR3 coding sequence is TGCAGTGCTAAGGTATCCACGTATAGCAATCAGCCCCAGCATTTT. Translated: CSAKVSTYSNQPQHF.

The sample holds a few counts of this clonotype. J is TRBJ1-2 and V is TRBV25-1; no definite D call. V was cut by 4 bases and J by 8 bases, with 8 bases left in between. The CDR3 runs 11 residues. Per the germline V gene, CDR1 is MGHDK and CDR2 is SYGVNS. DNA of the CDR3: TGTGCCAGCAGTGCTGCGGAAGGCTACACCTTC. Its protein is CASSAAEGYTF.

This clonotype occurred a few times. This chain connects TRBV5-1 to TRBJ2-3; no firm D call. Deletions cut 4 bases from V and 3 bases from J, with 6 bases between. The germline V gene has CDR1 SGHRS and CDR2 YFSETQ. CDR3 length: 12 residues. The CDR3 is CASSPQTDTQYF. CDR3 sequence (DNA): TGCGCCAGCAGCCCCCAAACAGATACGCAGTATTTT.

The rearrangement links TRBV7-2 to TRBJ2-7; D tentatively fits TRBD1 or TRBD2 (5 bases each). This CDR3 comprises 18 residues. The V gene's germline CDR1 is SGHTA and CDR2 FQGNSA. V shed 2 bases and J shed 2 bases, with 22 bases lying between them. CDR3 coding DNA: TGTGCCAGCAGCTTAACTTTGAGGGGCTCAGCTAAACCCTACGAGCAGTACTTC. Encoded protein: CASSLTLRGSAKPYEQYF.

This clonotype was counted ten times or more. The V and J genes are TRBV30 and TRBJ2-6; tentative D call: TRBD1 (5 bases). CDR3 length: 13 residues. V was shortened by 3 bases and J by 2 bases, with 5 bases between the two germline ends. Germline-derived CDR1 and CDR2 are GTSNPN and SVGIG (reference sequence). CDR3 residues: CAWSRAGANVLTF. CDR3 nucleotide sequence: TGTGCCTGGAGCAGGGCTGGGGCCAACGTCCTGACTTTC.

This clonotype has just a few counts. The chain combines TRBV11-2 with TRBJ1-2; D possibly corresponds to TRBD1 (6 bases). The V end lost 5 bases, the J end lost 9 bases, and 16 bases lay between the germline ends. Germline assignment: CDR1 SGHAT and CDR2 FQNNGV. CDR3 length: 13 amino acids. The CDR3 DNA reads as TGTGCCAGCAGCCCAACCCAACAGGGCCGCTACACCTTC. This codes for CASSPTQQGRYTF.